This T cell receptor beta chain is drawn from a study of response to subunit inactivated influenza vaccine. The study, taken as a whole, reports: That few new T cells are recruited by each seasonal influenza vaccination was the authors' suggestion.

The germline V and J ends were trimmed by 4 bases and 6 bases, with 19 bases remaining between them. CDR1 LGHDT and CDR2 YNNKEL come from the germline V gene (reference sequence). The CDR3 length is 17 residues. This clonotype was recorded at least ten times. Its antigen is not identified. TCRdb re-analysed the RT-PCR reads in MiXCR, keeping a single row per CDR3 protein. The sample includes hundreds of thousands of distinct CDR3 sequences, around 15% of them seen just once. The TCR comes from a man between 45 and 60 years old who received an inactivated influenza vaccine. V is TRBV3-1 and J is TRBJ1-6; perhaps TRBD1 as D (6 bases). Specimen: PBMCs from blood, collected about 14 days before vaccination. DNA for the CDR3: TGTGCCAGCAGCCGAGGAGCGGGGGCCCCTCTTAATTCACCCCTCCACTTT. Amino acids: CASSRGAGAPLNSPLHF.